A selection of T cell receptor beta chains follows, all from one sample in a study of OX40 agonist ivuxolimab in advanced cancers. TCRdb's copy holds only in-frame clones and misses some; the assay was immunoSEQ multiplex PCR. Of around 75,000 clones listed, around 89% are singletons. Source: CD4+ or CD8+ T cells sorted from blood, taken in a trial of the OX40 agonist ivuxolimab. The receptors were sampled from an adult with an advanced solid tumor such as melanoma, head and neck, liver or kidney cancer. CDR3s include the opening cysteine and the closing phenylalanine or tryptophan. The D gene is left open where the match is weak.

CASSEGGGPSYEQYF	TRBV6-1	TRBJ2-7	TRBD2	15
CASRLGRTQETQYF	TRBV5-4	TRBJ2-5	NA	14
CASSYSGRRNTEAFF	TRBV6-9	TRBJ1-1	NA	15
CASSPNDGKTQYF	TRBV18	TRBJ2-5	NA	13
CASRRAFNSPLHF	TRBV6-5	TRBJ1-6	NA	13
CASSQPALDRTEAFF	TRBV4-1	TRBJ1-1	NA	15
CASSQEPLLGGYTF	TRBV4-1	TRBJ1-2	NA	14
CASSSSWGSGTDTQYF	TRBV5-1	TRBJ2-3	NA	16
CASSPRQGAKTEAFF	TRBV28	TRBJ1-1	TRBD1	15
CASSMLGVQTQYF	TRBV28	TRBJ2-5	NA	13
CASRPGTGVYQPQHF	TRBV2	TRBJ1-5	TRBD1	15
CASRLSPGQGGQPQHF	TRBV28	TRBJ1-5	TRBD1	16
CASSELPGRWANYGYTF	TRBV14	TRBJ1-2	NA	17
CAITITDTQYF	TRBV10-3	TRBJ2-3	NA	11